The 25 T cell receptor beta chains listed next were all sequenced from one sample in a study of blood T cell repertoires in COVID-19. This table comes from immunoSEQ multiplex PCR, and its TCRdb copy is limited to in-frame clones, with some not included. The sample contains approximately 120,000 clones, about 94% of which appear only once. Specimen: peripheral blood. These receptors were taken from a man aged 50-59 years with COVID-19, enrolled during active disease.

The V call is TRBV6-2 or TRBV6-3, the J call TRBJ2-3; TRBD2 agrees at 11 bases. The CDR3 has 15 residues. The V segment lost 5 bases and the J segment 4 bases; nucleotides outside the gene matches: 5. The germline gives CDR1 MNHEY, CDR2 SVGEGT. CDR3 bases: TGTGCCAGCAGTAATAGCGGGAGGGCCTCAGATACGCAGTATTTT. It encodes CASSNSGRASDTQYF.

The chain recombines TRBV28 with TRBJ1-4; the match to TRBD1 covers 8 bases. V lost 6 bases and J lost 1; bases outside the gene matches: 4. The CDR3 extends over 15 amino acids. Germline V gives CDR1 MDHEN, CDR2 SYDVKM. CDR3 in DNA: TGTGCCAGCAGGCTCGGGACAGGAACTAATGAAAAACTGTTTTTT. Translated: CASRLGTGTNEKLFF.

Only a few counts were recorded for this clone. The chain is built from TRBV11-1 and TRBJ2-2; a possible D gene is TRBD1 (6 bases). CDR3 size: 11 residues. CDR1 and CDR2 (germline): SGHAT, FQDESV (reference sequence). V shed 1 base and J shed 13 bases, with 7 bases lying between them. DNA of the CDR3: TGTGCCAGCAGCTTAGGCAGGGGGCTGTTTTTT. As protein: CASSLGRGLFF.

The rearrangement links TRBV30 to TRBJ1-3; unclear D gene. Trimming shortened V by 5 bases and J by 0 bases, and 5 bases separated the two germline ends. Germline V CDR1 and CDR2: GTSNPN, SVGIG (reference sequence). The CDR3 is 12 amino acids. CDR3 nucleotide sequence: TGTGCCTGGGCCTTCTCTGGAAACACCATATATTTT. Amino acids: CAWAFSGNTIYF.

The rearrangement uses TRBV29-1 and TRBJ1-1, with unresolved D. Per the germline V gene, CDR1 is SQVTM and CDR2 is ANQGSEA. The CDR3 loop spans 11 amino acids. Trimming stripped 8 bases from V and 3 bases from J, with 10 bases between. The CDR3 nucleotides are TGCAGCCCCTCGAGGGACACTGAAGCTTTCTTT. Translation: CSPSRDTEAFF. Filled out from reference TRBV29-1 and TRBJ1-1, the complete variable domain reads SAVISQKPSRDICQRGTSLTIQCQVDSQVTMMFWYRQQPGQSLTLIATANQGSEATYESGFVIDKFPISRPNLTFSTLTVSNMSPEDSSIYLCSPSRDTEAFFGQGTRLTVV.

The chain joins TRBV5-8 to TRBJ2-5; no firm D call. The CDR3 totals 13 residues. V shed 1 base and J shed 5 bases, with 9 bases lying between them. Germline-derived CDR1 and CDR2 are SGHTS and YDEGEE. For the CDR3, the DNA is TGTGCCAGCAGCTTGTACGTACTGGAGACCCAGTACTTC. This gives the protein CASSLYVLETQYF.

The gene calls are TRBV5-5 and TRBJ2-4; 7 bases line up with TRBD1. With V trimmed by 3 bases and J by 9 bases, 3 bases remained unmatched. This CDR3 has 12 amino acids. Germline V lookup: CDR1 SGHKS, CDR2 YYEKEE (reference sequence). The CDR3 loop reads CASSSRQGIQYF. CDR3 coding DNA: TGTGCCAGCAGCTCAAGACAGGGCATTCAGTACTTC.

J is TRBJ2-7 and V is TRBV6-4; TRBD2 matches at 14 bases. This CDR3 has 19 residues. Germline assignment: CDR1 MRHNA and CDR2 SNTAGT. The ends lost 6 bases at V and 0 bases at J; junction bases unmatched: 13. In nucleotides, the CDR3 is TGTGCCAGCAGGGGGACTAGCGGGAGCATATTTAGAGGCTCCTACGAGCAGTACGTC. It specifies CASRGTSGSIFRGSYEQYV.

This clone was observed a few times. V gene TRBV24-1 combines with J gene TRBJ2-3; D not resolved. This CDR3 is built from 15 residues. Germline V gives CDR1 KGHDR, CDR2 SFDVKD. The ends were cut back, 5 bases at V and 3 bases at J, with 14 bases in the middle. CDR3 in amino acids: CATSAQSTVTDTQYF. In DNA form, the CDR3 reads TGTGCCACCAGTGCCCAATCCACAGTGACAGATACGCAGTATTTT.

The chain has TRBV7-3 and TRBJ2-2; 7 bases line up with TRBD2. The CDR3 consists of 16 residues. The germline V gene has CDR1 SGHTA and CDR2 FQGTGA. With 6 bases clipped from V and 4 bases from J, the junction kept 11 bases outside the gene matches. The CDR3 region is CASRPRGAGLTGELFF. The CDR3 DNA follows: TGTGCCAGCAGGCCTCGGGGAGCGGGACTCACCGGGGAGCTGTTTTTT.

The rearrangement uses TRBV5-1 and TRBJ1-4, with TRBD1 matching over 7 bases. CDR1 and CDR2 (germline): SGHRS, YFSETQ. CDR3 length: 14 residues. V trimming: 5 bases; J trimming: 7 bases; junction bases outside the gene matches: 8. This CDR3 reads CASSPRQGPEKLFF. CDR3 nucleotides: TGCGCCAGCAGTCCCCGACAGGGACCTGAAAAACTGTTTTTT.

The chain joins TRBV13 to TRBJ2-1, with D perhaps TRBD1 (6 bases). The CDR3 contains 12 residues. With 5 bases removed from V and 13 bases from J, the gap between germline ends came to 15 bases. The germline gives CDR1 PRHDT, CDR2 FYEKMQ (reference sequence). For the CDR3, the DNA is TGTGCCAGCAGCCAGGCGGGCAGGGGTCAGTTCTTC. As protein: CASSQAGRGQFF. The full variable domain, completed using reference TRBV13 and TRBJ2-1, is AAGVIQSPRHLIKEKRETATLKCYPIPRHDTVYWYQQGPGQDPQFLISFYEKMQSDKGSIPDRFSAQQFSDYHSELNMSSLELGDSALYFCASSQAGRGQFFGPGTRLTVL.

The rearrangement links TRBV7-2 to TRBJ2-2, with 16 positions matching TRBD2. The germline V gene has CDR1 SGHTA and CDR2 FQGNSA. V lost 2 bases and J lost 8; bases outside the gene matches: 5. There are 17 residues in the CDR3. The CDR3 sequence is CASSLSGTSGRVGELFF. The CDR3 DNA reads TGTGCCAGCAGCTTAAGTGGGACTAGCGGGAGGGTAGGGGAGCTGTTTTTT. The variable domain in full, completed from reference TRBV7-2 and TRBJ2-2, reads GAGVSQSPSNKVTEKGKDVELRCDPISGHTALYWYRQSLGQGLEFLIYFQGNSAPDKSGLPSDRFSAERTGGSVSTLTIQRTQQEDSAVYLCASSLSGTSGRVGELFFGEGSRLTVL.

The J gene is TRBJ2-2, the V gene TRBV24-1, with 7 bases matching TRBD1. The V segment lost 4 bases and the J segment 11 bases; nucleotides outside the gene matches: 15. The germline V gene has CDR1 KGHDR and CDR2 SFDVKD. The CDR3 has 16 residues. The CDR3 loop is CATSDPARQGSVELFF. DNA of the CDR3: TGTGCCACCAGTGACCCCGCTAGACAGGGTTCGGTCGAGCTGTTTTTT.

The chain has TRBV3-1 (or the pseudogene TRBV3-2) and TRBJ2-3; D is unresolved. Per the germline V gene, CDR1 is LGHDT and CDR2 is YNNKEL (reference sequence). V lost 5 bases and J 1 base, leaving 4 bases between the germline ends. CDR3 length equals 12 residues. The CDR3 spells CASSFGTDTQYF. The CDR3, as DNA: TGTGCCAGCAGCTTCGGCACAGATACGCAGTATTTT.

The chain joins TRBV19 to TRBJ2-7; 7 nucleotides agree with TRBD1. V lost 6 bases to trimming and J lost 6 bases; unmatched junction nucleotides: 8. The CDR3 loop spans 13 amino acids. The V gene's germline CDR1 is LNHDA and CDR2 SQIVND (reference sequence). The CDR3, as DNA: TGTGCCAGTAGGTCGACAGGGTCAGGCGAGCAGTACTTC. This sequence encodes CASRSTGSGEQYF. Drawing the rest from reference TRBV19 and TRBJ2-7, the complete variable domain is DGGITQSPKYLFRKEGQNVTLSCEQNLNHDAMYWYRQDPGQGLRLIYYSQIVNDFQKGDIAEGYSVSREKKESFPLTVTSAQKNPTAFYLCASRSTGSGEQYFGPGTRLTVT.

The chain combines TRBV5-1 with TRBJ2-2, with a weak D call TRBD2 (6 bases). CDR3 length equals 15 residues. Germline V lookup: CDR1 SGHRS, CDR2 YFSETQ. V lost 1 base and J 1 base, leaving 8 bases between the germline ends. The CDR3 sequence: CASSLQAGNTGELFF. CDR3 in DNA: TGCGCCAGCAGCTTGCAAGCGGGGAACACCGGGGAGCTGTTTTTT.

This chain links TRBV5-6 with TRBJ1-1; a possible D gene is TRBD1 (6 bases). CDR3 length: 15 amino acids. Deletions cut 2 bases from V and 1 base from J, with 12 bases between. CDR1 and CDR2 (germline): SGHDT, YYEEEE. In DNA, the CDR3 is TGTGCCAGCAGCTTCCTCCGGGGACAGAACACTGAAGCTTTCTTT. It yields the protein CASSFLRGQNTEAFF.

The chain recombines TRBV5-6 with TRBJ1-2, with 10 bases matching TRBD1. The CDR3 runs 17 residues. V lost 4 bases to trimming and J lost 2 bases; unmatched junction nucleotides: 11. CDR1 SGHDT and CDR2 YYEEEE come from the germline V gene. This CDR3 is CASSPGGQGILNYGYTF. In DNA form, the CDR3 reads TGTGCCAGCAGCCCAGGGGGACAGGGGATCCTAAACTATGGCTACACCTTC.

The chain uses TRBV28 and TRBJ2-5; 7 positions match TRBD2. The germline gives CDR1 MDHEN, CDR2 SYDVKM. The CDR3 has 13 amino acids. The junction had 2 bases not matched to a gene; V was cut back by 4 bases and J by 3 bases. CDR3 nucleotides: TGTGCCAGCAGTTCAGCGGGGAAAGAGACCCAGTACTTC. It yields the protein CASSSAGKETQYF.

CDR3 sequence reads: CASSLGTSSHNEQFF. In nucleotides, the CDR3 is TGTGCCAGCAGCTTAGGGACTAGCTCGCACAATGAGCAGTTCTTC. V is TRBV7-9 and J is TRBJ2-1; TRBD2 matches at 8 bases. With 1 base clipped from V and 5 bases from J, the junction kept 4 bases outside the gene matches. Germline values: CDR1 SEHNR, CDR2 FQNEAQ (reference sequence). This CDR3 has 15 residues.

This clone was picked up one time. This rearrangement joins TRBV10-2 to TRBJ1-5, with no clear D. Trimming removed 7 bases at V and 9 bases at J, with 13 bases between. Germline values: CDR1 WSHSY, CDR2 SAAADI. The CDR3 has 12 residues. CDR3 in amino acids: CASKSGNGPQHF. CDR3 DNA: TGCGCCAGCAAGTCCGGGAACGGGCCCCAGCATTTT.

The V call is TRBV6-2 or TRBV6-3, the J call TRBJ2-5; 10 bases align to TRBD2. The CDR3 spans 13 residues. The J segment lost 4 bases and the V segment lost 5 bases, leaving 1 base of the junction unmatched. Germline V gene lookup returns CDR1 MNHEY and CDR2 SVGEGT. This chain's CDR3 is CASSRLAGETQYF. The DNA of the CDR3 is TGTGCCAGCAGTCGACTAGCGGGAGAGACCCAGTACTTC.

The chain employs TRBV6-2 or TRBV6-3 and TRBJ1-2; D not certain. The CDR3 is 15 residues long. From germline, CDR1 is MNHEY and CDR2 SVGEGT. Trimming pared 2 bases from V and 6 bases from J, leaving 16 bases between. For the CDR3, the DNA is TGTGCCAGCAGTTACGGGCAGACACGTCGGAATGGCTACACCTTC. It specifies CASSYGQTRRNGYTF.

CDR3 protein: CASSLGQGDEQFF. CDR3 nucleotide sequence: TGTGCCAGCAGCTTAGGACAGGGTGATGAGCAGTTCTTC. The chain combines TRBV11-3 with TRBJ2-1; 7 positions agree with TRBD1. Germline loops: CDR1 SGHNT, CDR2 YENEEA. V gave up 1 base and J gave up 8 bases; unmatched junction bases: 2. The CDR3 contains 13 residues.